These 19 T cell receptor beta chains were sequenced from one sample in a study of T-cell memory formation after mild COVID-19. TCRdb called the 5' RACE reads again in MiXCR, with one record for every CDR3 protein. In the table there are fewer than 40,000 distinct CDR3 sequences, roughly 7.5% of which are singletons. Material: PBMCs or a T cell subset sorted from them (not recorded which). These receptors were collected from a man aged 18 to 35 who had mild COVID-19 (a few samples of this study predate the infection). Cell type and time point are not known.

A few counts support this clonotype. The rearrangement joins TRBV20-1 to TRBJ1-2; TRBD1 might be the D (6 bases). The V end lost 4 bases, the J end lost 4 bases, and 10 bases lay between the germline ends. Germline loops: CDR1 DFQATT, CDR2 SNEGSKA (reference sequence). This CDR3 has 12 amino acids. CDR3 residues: CSAKRGAYGYTF. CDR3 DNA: TGCAGTGCTAAGAGGGGGGCCTATGGCTACACCTTC.

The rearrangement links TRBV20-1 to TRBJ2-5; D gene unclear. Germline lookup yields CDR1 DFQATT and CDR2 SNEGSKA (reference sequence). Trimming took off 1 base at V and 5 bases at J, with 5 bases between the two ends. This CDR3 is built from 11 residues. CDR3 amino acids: CSARGPETQYF. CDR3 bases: TGCAGTGCTAGAGGTCCGGAGACCCAGTACTTC.

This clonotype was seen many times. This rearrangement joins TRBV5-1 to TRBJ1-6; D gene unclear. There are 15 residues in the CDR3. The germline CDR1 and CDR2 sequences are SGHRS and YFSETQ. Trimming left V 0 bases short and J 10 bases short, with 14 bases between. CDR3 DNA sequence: TGCGCCAGCAGCTTGGCGCAGGTGTCAGGCTCACCCCTCCACTTT. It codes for CASSLAQVSGSPLHF. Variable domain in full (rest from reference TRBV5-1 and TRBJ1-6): KAGVTQTPRYLIKTRGQQVTLSCSPISGHRSVSWYQQTPGQGLQFLFEYFSETQRNKGNFPGRFSGRQFSNSRSEMNVSTLELGDSALYLCASSLAQVSGSPLHFGNGTRLTVT.

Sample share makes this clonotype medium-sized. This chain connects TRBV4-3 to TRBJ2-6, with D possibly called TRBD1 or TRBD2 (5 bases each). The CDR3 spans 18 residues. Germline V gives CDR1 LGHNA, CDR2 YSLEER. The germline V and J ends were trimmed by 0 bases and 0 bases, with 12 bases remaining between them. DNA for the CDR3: TGCGCCAGCAGCCAAGATCAGAAGGGACCCTCTGGGGCCAACGTCCTGACTTTC. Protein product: CASSQDQKGPSGANVLTF.

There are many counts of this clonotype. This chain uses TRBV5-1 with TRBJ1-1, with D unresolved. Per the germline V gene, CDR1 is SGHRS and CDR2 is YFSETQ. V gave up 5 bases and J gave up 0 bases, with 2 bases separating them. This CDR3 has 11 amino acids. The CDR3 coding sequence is TGCGCCAGCAGTATGAACACTGAAGCTTTCTTT. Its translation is CASSMNTEAFF.

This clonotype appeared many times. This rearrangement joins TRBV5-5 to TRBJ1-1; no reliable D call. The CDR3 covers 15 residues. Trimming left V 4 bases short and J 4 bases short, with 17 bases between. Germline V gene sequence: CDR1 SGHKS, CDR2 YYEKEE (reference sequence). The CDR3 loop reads CASSPGPPGGTEAFF. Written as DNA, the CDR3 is TGTGCCAGCAGCCCTGGCCCTCCGGGTGGCACTGAAGCTTTCTTT.

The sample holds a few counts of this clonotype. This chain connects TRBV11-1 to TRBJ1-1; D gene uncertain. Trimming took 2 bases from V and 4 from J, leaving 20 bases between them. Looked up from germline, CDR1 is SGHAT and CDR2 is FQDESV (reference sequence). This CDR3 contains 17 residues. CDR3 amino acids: CASSLNYWQLPFTEAFF. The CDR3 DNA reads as TGTGCCAGCAGCTTAAACTATTGGCAGCTCCCCTTCACTGAAGCTTTCTTT.

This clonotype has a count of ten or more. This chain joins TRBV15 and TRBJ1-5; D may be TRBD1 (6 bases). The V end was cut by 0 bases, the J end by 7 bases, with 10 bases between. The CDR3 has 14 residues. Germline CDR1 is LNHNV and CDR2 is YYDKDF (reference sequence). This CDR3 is CATSREGARQPQHF. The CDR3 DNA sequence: TGTGCCACCAGCAGAGAGGGGGCGCGACAGCCCCAGCATTTT.

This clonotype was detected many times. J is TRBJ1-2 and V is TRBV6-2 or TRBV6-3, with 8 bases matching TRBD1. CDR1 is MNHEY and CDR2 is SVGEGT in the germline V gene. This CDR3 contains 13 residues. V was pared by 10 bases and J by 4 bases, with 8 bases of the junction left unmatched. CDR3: CATLRQGSYGYTF. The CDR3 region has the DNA TGTGCCACCCTAAGACAGGGGAGCTATGGCTACACCTTC.

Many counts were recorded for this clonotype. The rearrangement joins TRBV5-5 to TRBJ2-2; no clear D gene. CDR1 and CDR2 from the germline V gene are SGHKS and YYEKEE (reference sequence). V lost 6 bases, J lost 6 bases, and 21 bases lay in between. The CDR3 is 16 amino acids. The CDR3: CASTPTTGSGAGELFF. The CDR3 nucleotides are TGTGCCAGCACCCCAACAACCGGATCTGGGGCCGGGGAGCTGTTTTTT.

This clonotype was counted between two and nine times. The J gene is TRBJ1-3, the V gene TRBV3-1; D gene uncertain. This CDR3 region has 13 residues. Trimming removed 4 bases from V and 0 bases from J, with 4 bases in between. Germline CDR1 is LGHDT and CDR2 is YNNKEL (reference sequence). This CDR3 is CASSPASGNTIYF. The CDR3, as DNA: TGTGCCAGCAGCCCTGCCTCTGGAAACACCATATATTTT.

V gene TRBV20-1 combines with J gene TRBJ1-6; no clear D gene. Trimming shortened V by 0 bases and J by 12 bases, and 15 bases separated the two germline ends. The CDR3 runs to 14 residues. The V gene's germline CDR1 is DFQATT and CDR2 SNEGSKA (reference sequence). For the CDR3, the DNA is TGCAGTGCTAGAGATCCGGACGGCTTAAGACCCCTCCACTTT. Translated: CSARDPDGLRPLHF.

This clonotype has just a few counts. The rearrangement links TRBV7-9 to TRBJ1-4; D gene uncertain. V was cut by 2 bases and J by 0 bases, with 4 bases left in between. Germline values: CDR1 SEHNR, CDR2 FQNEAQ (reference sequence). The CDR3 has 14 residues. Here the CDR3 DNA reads TGTGCCAGCAGCTTACCGGCAACTAATGAAAAACTGTTTTTT. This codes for CASSLPATNEKLFF.

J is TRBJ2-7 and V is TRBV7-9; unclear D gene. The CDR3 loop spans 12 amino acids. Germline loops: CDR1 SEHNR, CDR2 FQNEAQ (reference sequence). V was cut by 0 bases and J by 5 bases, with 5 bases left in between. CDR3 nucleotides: TGTGCCAGCAGCTTAGCTTCCCACGAGCAGTACTTC. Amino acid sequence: CASSLASHEQYF.

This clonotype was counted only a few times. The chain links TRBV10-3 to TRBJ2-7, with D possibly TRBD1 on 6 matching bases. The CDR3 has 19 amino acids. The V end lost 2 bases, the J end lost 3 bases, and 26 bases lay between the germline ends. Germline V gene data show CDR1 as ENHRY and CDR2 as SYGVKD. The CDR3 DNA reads TGTGCCATCAGTGAGGAACAGGGTTTCCTCTACAAACCCGTCTACGAGCAGTACTTC. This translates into CAISEEQGFLYKPVYEQYF.

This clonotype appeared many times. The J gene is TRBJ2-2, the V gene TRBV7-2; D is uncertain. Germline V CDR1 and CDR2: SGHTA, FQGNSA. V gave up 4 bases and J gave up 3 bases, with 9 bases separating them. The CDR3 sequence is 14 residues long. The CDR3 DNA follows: TGTGCCAGCAGCTCCCGACTGTACACCGGGGAGCTGTTTTTT. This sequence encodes CASSSRLYTGELFF.

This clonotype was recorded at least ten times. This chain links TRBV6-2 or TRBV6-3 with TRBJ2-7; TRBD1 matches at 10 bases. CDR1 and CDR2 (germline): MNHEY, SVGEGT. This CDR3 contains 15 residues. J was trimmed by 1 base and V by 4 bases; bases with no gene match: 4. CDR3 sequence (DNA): TGTGCCAGCAGTTCCTGGGACAGGGGTTCCTACGAGCAGTACGTC. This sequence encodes CASSSWDRGSYEQYV.

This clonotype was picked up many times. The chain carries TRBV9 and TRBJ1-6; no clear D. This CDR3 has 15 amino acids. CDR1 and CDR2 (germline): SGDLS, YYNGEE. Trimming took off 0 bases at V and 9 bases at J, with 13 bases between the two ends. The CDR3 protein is CASSVGASEGSPLHF. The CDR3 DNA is TGTGCCAGCAGCGTAGGTGCCTCCGAGGGTTCACCCCTCCACTTT. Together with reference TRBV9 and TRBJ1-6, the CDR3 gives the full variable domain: DSGVTQTPKHLITATGQRVTLRCSPRSGDLSVYWYQQSLDQGLQFLIQYYNGEERAKGNILERFSAQQFPDLHSELNLSSLELGDSALYFCASSVGASEGSPLHFGNGTRLTVT.

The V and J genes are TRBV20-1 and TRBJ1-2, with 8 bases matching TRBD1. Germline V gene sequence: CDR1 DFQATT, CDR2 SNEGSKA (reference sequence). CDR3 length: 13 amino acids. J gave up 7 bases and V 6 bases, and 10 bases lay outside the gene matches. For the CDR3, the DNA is TGCAGTGCCGCCACCCTAACAGGGGGTGGCTACACCTTC. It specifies CSAATLTGGGYTF.